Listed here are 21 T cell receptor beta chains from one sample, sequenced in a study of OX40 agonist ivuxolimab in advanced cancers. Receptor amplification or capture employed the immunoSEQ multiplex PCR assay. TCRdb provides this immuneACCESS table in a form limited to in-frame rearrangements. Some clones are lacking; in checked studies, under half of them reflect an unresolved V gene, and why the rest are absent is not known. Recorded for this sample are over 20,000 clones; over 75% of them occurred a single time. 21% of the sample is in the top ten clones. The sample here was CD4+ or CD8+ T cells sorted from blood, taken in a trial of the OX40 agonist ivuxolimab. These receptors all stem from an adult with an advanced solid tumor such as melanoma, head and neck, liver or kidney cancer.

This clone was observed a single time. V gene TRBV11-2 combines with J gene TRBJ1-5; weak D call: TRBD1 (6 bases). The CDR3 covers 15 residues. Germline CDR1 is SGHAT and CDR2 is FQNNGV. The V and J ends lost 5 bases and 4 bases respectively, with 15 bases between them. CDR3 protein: CASSRGRGWNQPQHF. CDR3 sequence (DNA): TGTGCCAGCAGCCGGGGGAGGGGGTGGAATCAGCCCCAGCATTTT.

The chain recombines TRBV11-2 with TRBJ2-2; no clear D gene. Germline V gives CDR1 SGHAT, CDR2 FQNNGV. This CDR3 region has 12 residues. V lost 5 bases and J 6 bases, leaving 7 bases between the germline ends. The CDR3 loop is CASSLPSGELFF. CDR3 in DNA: TGTGCCAGCAGCCTCCCCTCCGGGGAGCTGTTTTTT. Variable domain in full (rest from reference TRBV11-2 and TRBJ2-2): EAGVAQSPRYKIIEKRQSVAFWCNPISGHATLYWYQQILGQGPKLLIQFQNNGVVDDSQLPKDRFSAERLKGVDSTLKIQPAKLEDSAVYLCASSLPSGELFFGEGSRLTVL.

CDR3 residues: CASSIPTGFNYGYTF. The CDR3 nucleotides are TGTGCCAGTAGTATCCCGACAGGCTTCAACTATGGCTACACCTTC. The chain employs TRBV19 and TRBJ1-2; D perhaps matches TRBD1 (6 bases). This CDR3 is 15 amino acids long. Trimming left V 3 bases short and J 2 bases short, with 13 bases between. Germline CDR1 LNHDA, CDR2 SQIVND (reference sequence).

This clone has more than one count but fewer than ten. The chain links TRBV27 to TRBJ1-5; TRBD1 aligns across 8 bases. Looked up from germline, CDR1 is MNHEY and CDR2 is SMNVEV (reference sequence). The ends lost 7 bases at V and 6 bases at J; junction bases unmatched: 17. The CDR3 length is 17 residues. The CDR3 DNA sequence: TGTGCCAGCACCCAGGGGGAAATTCAGGGGGCCGGTCAGCCCCAGCATTTT. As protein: CASTQGEIQGAGQPQHF.

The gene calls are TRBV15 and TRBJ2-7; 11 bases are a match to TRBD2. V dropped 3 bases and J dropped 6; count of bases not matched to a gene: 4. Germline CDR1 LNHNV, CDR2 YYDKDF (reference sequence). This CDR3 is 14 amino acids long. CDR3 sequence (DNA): TGTGCCACCAGCAGGCTAGCGGGAGGTACCGAGCAGTACTTC. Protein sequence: CATSRLAGGTEQYF.

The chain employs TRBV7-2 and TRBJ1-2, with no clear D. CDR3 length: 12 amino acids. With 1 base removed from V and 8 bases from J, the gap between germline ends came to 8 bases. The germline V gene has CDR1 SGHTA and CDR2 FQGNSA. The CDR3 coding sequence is TGTGCCAGCAGCTTAGAGTTGGGCGGCTACACCTTC. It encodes CASSLELGGYTF. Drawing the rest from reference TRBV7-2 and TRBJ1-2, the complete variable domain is GAGVSQSPSNKVTEKGKDVELRCDPISGHTALYWYRQSLGQGLEFLIYFQGNSAPDKSGLPSDRFSAERTGGSVSTLTIQRTQQEDSAVYLCASSLELGGYTFGSGTRLTVV.

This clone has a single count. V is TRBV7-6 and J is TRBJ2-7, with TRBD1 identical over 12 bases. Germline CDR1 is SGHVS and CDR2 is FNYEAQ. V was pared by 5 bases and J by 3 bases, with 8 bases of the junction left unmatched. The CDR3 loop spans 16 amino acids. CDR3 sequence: CASSQGTGGRGYEQYF. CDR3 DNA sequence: TGTGCCAGCAGCCAGGGGACAGGGGGCAGGGGCTACGAGCAGTACTTC.

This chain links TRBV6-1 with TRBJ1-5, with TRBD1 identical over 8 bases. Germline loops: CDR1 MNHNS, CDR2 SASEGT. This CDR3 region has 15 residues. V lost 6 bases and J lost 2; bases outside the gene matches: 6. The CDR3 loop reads CASRPGQGGNQPQHF. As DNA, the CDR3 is TGTGCCAGCAGGCCCGGACAGGGCGGCAATCAGCCCCAGCATTTT.

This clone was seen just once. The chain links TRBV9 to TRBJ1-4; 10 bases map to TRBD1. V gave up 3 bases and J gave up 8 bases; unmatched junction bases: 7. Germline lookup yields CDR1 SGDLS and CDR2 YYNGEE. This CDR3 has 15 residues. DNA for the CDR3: TGTGCCAGCAGCGGACAGGGGGCGTACAACGAAAAACTGTTTTTT. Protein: CASSGQGAYNEKLFF.

DNA for the CDR3: TGTGCCACCTCCGGGACAGTGTCTCAAGAGACCCAGTACTTC. It specifies CATSGTVSQETQYF. The V gene is TRBV5-5, the J gene TRBJ2-5; 7 positions agree with TRBD1. CDR1 is SGHKS and CDR2 is YYEKEE in the germline V gene (reference sequence). J lost 2 bases, V lost 9 bases, and 10 bases had no gene match. CDR3 length equals 14 residues.

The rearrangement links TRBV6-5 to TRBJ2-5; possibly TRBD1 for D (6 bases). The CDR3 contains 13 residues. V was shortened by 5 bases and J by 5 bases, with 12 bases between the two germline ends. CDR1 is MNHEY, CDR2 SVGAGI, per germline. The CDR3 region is CASSGQWLETQYF. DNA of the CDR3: TGTGCCAGCAGTGGACAGTGGTTGGAGACCCAGTACTTC.

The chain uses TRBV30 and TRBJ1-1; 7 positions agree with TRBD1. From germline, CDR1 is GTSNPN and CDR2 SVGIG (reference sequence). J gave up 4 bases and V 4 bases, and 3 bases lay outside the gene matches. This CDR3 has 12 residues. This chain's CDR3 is CAWNSGGTEAFF. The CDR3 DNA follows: TGTGCCTGGAACTCAGGGGGCACTGAAGCTTTCTTT.

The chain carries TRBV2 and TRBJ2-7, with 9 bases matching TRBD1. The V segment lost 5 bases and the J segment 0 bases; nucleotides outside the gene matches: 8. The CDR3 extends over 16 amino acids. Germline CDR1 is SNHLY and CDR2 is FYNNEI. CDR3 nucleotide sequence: TGTGCCAGCAGTAATCCGGGACAGGGCCTCTCCTACGAGCAGTACTTC. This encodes CASSNPGQGLSYEQYF. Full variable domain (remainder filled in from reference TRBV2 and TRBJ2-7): EPEVTQTPSHQVTQMGQEVILRCVPISNHLYFYWYRQILGQKVEFLVSFYNNEISEKSEIFDDQFSVERPDGSNFTLKIRSTKLEDSAMYFCASSNPGQGLSYEQYFGPGTRLTVT.

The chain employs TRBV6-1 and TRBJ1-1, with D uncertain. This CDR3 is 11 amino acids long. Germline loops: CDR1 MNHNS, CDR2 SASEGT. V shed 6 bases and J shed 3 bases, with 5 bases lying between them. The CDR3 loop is CASRDYTEAFF. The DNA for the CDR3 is TGTGCCAGCAGGGATTACACTGAAGCTTTCTTT.

The CDR3 DNA reads as TGCAGCGTTGGGACAGGGGGTAGCGGAGCGGGAAACACCATATATTTT. Its protein is CSVGTGGSGAGNTIYF. The gene calls are TRBV29-1 and TRBJ1-3; 10 nucleotides agree with TRBD1. The V and J ends lost 4 bases and 4 bases, in that order; junction bases with no gene match: 10. Germline V CDR1 and CDR2: SQVTM, ANQGSEA. The CDR3 sequence is 16 residues long.

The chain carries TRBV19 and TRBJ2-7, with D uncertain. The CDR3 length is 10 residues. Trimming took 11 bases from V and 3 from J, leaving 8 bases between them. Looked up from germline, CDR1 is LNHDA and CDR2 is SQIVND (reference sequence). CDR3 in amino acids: CAPWGYEQYF. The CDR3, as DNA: TGTGCCCCCTGGGGCTACGAGCAGTACTTC.

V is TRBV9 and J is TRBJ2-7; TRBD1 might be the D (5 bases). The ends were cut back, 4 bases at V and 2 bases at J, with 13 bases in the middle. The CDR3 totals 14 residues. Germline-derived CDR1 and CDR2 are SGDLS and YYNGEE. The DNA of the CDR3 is TGTGCCAGCAGCTTTCAGGGTGGGGCCTACGAGCAGTACTTC. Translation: CASSFQGGAYEQYF.

CDR3: CASSPSPSGGINNEQFF. The CDR3 nucleotides are TGTGCCAGCAGCCCATCACCCTCGGGGGGGATAAACAATGAGCAGTTCTTC. V gene TRBV13 combines with J gene TRBJ2-1; 8 nucleotides line up with TRBD2. The length of the CDR3 is 17 residues. Germline values: CDR1 PRHDT, CDR2 FYEKMQ (reference sequence). With 5 bases clipped from V and 5 bases from J, the junction kept 14 bases outside the gene matches.

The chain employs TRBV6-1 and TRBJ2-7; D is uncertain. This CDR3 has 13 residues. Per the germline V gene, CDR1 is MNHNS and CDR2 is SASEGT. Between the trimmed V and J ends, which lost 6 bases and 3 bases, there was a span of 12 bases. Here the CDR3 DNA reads TGTGCCAGCAGCCTATACGCTAGCTACGAGCAGTACTTC. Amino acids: CASSLYASYEQYF.

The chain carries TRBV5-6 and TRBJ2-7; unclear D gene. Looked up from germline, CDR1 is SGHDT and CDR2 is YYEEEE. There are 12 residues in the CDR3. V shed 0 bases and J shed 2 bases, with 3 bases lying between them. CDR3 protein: CASSLGTYEQYF. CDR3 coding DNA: TGTGCCAGCAGCTTGGGGACCTACGAGCAGTACTTC.

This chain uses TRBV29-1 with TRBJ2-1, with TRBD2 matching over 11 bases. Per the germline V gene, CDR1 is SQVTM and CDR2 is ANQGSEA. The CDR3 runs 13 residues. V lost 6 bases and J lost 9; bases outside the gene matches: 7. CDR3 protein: CSVLAGEHGEQFF. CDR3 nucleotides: TGCAGCGTACTAGCGGGAGAACACGGTGAGCAGTTCTTC.